The 19 T cell receptor beta chains given below trace back to one sample, sequenced in a study of T cells after yellow fever vaccination. TCRdb fed the 5' RACE reads into MiXCR, producing one record per CDR3 protein. Among some 560,000 distinct CDR3 sequences listed, about 15% were seen once. Specimen: PBMCs, collected roughly 5 days after the first yellow fever vaccination. These receptors all stem from a man aged 18-30 years who received the YFV17D yellow fever vaccine.

This chain uses TRBV5-5 with TRBJ1-6; weak D call: TRBD1 (5 bases). CDR3 size: 15 residues. Trimming took 2 bases from V and 8 from J, leaving 14 bases between them. Germline V gene lookup returns CDR1 SGHKS and CDR2 YYEKEE (reference sequence). This CDR3 reads CASSLRTNGDSPLHF. The CDR3 DNA sequence: TGTGCCAGCAGCTTACGGACAAACGGCGATTCACCCCTCCACTTT.

The chain joins TRBV6-5 to TRBJ2-1, with TRBD2 matching over 14 bases. Germline V gene data show CDR1 as MNHEY and CDR2 as SVGAGI. Unmatched junction bases numbered 13, after V lost 3 bases and J lost 15 bases. This CDR3 comprises 16 residues. The CDR3 region has the DNA TGTGCCAGCAGTTATCAGCCGGGACTAGCGGGGGCCCAGGCGTTCTTC. This gives the protein CASSYQPGLAGAQAFF.

This clonotype was seen a handful of times. This chain connects TRBV28 to TRBJ1-5, with TRBD1 matching over 11 bases. This CDR3 contains 17 residues. CDR1 MDHEN and CDR2 SYDVKM come from the germline V gene. The V and J ends lost 5 bases and 0 bases, in that order; junction bases with no gene match: 6. CDR3 bases: TGTGCCAGCAGTCCCGGACAGGGGGCGGATAGCAATCAGCCCCAGCATTTT. Translation gives CASSPGQGADSNQPQHF.

The chain has TRBV27 and TRBJ1-5; D gene unclear. The CDR3 contains 13 residues. V lost 8 bases and J 2 bases, leaving 10 bases between the germline ends. Germline V gene lookup returns CDR1 MNHEY and CDR2 SMNVEV (reference sequence). CDR3 nucleotide sequence: TGTGCCAGCGGCATATGGGGCAATCAGCCCCAGCATTTT. It yields the protein CASGIWGNQPQHF.

V usage is TRBV27 and J usage is TRBJ2-5; 10 bases fit TRBD2. CDR3 length equals 17 residues. The V gene end was trimmed by 6 bases and the J gene end by 2 bases; junction bases not matched to a gene: 12. CDR1 is MNHEY and CDR2 is SMNVEV in the germline V gene (reference sequence). The DNA for the CDR3 is TGTGCCAGCAGGGGGGTAGCGGGGGGCCTACCACAAGAGACCCAGTACTTC. Encoded protein: CASRGVAGGLPQETQYF.

In this sample, this clonotype turned up a few times. The chain links TRBV18 to TRBJ2-1; 7 bases match TRBD1. The junction had 18 bases not matched to a gene; V was cut back by 1 base and J by 0 bases. Per germline, CDR1 KGHSH and CDR2 LQKENI. This CDR3 region has 21 residues. CDR3 loop: CASSPRSRHRTGESSYNEQFF. DNA of the CDR3: TGTGCCAGCTCACCACGGTCGAGACATCGGACAGGCGAAAGCTCCTACAATGAGCAGTTCTTC.

There are a few counts of this clonotype. The chain couples TRBV5-1 to TRBJ1-4; no definite D call. Germline CDR1 and CDR2: SGHRS and YFSETQ. There are 15 residues in the CDR3. Trimming removed 4 bases from V and 3 bases from J, with 13 bases in between. The CDR3 sequence is CASSRYSGSNEKLFF. The DNA for the CDR3 is TGCGCCAGCAGCCGCTACAGCGGGTCTAATGAAAAACTGTTTTTT. The variable domain in full, completed from reference TRBV5-1 and TRBJ1-4, reads KAGVTQTPRYLIKTRGQQVTLSCSPISGHRSVSWYQQTPGQGLQFLFEYFSETQRNKGNFPGRFSGRQFSNSRSEMNVSTLELGDSALYLCASSRYSGSNEKLFFGSGTQLSVL.

The V and J genes are TRBV4-1 and TRBJ2-5; D tentatively reads TRBD1 or TRBD2 (5 bases each). CDR1 MGHRA and CDR2 YSYEKL come from the germline V gene. The CDR3 sequence is 16 residues long. V was cut by 1 base and J by 4 bases, with 16 bases left in between. The CDR3 DNA is TGCGCCAGCAGCCAAGTCCATGGGGGTCCTCCAGAGACCCAGTACTTC. Its protein is CASSQVHGGPPETQYF.

In its sample, this clonotype was seen a few times. The V call is TRBV12-3 or TRBV12-4, the J call TRBJ1-6; the D gene is possibly TRBD1 (5 bases). V was clipped by 6 bases and J by 7 bases, with 19 bases between them. This CDR3 has 16 residues. The CDR3: CASSPRGVGANSPLHF. The DNA for the CDR3 is TGTGCCAGCAGCCCGAGGGGTGTTGGTGCGAATTCACCCCTCCACTTT.

This clonotype was observed at least ten times. The chain carries TRBV5-1 and TRBJ2-2, with D unresolved. Per the germline V gene, CDR1 is SGHRS and CDR2 is YFSETQ. Trimming took off 0 bases at V and 8 bases at J, with 11 bases between the two ends. This CDR3 is 14 amino acids long. The CDR3: CASSLENQLGELFF. The DNA for the CDR3 is TGCGCCAGCAGCTTGGAAAATCAGTTAGGGGAGCTGTTTTTT.

This clonotype came up a few times. The CDR3 nucleotides are TGTGCCAGCGAGACAGAGCAAGAGACCCAGTACTTC. As protein: CASETEQETQYF. The rearrangement links TRBV7-9 to TRBJ2-5; possible D gene TRBD1, 5 bases. V was trimmed by 8 bases and J by 2 bases, leaving 9 bases between them. This CDR3 region has 12 residues. Germline V gene sequence: CDR1 SEHNR, CDR2 FQNEAQ (reference sequence). Full variable domain (remainder filled in from reference TRBV7-9 and TRBJ2-5): DTGVSQNPRHKITKRGQNVTFRCDPISEHNRLYWYRQTLGQGPEFLTYFQNEAQLEKSRLLSDRFSAERPKGSFSTLEIQRTEQGDSAMYLCASETEQETQYFGPGTRLLVL.

Ten or more counts support this clonotype. The junction differs from germline at one of its ends, possibly a read error. The J gene is TRBJ1-5, the V gene TRBV7-2; no clear D. The CDR3 contains 13 residues. Germline-derived CDR1 and CDR2 are SGHTA and FQGNSA. The CDR3 region is CASSFDSNQPQHF. DNA for the CDR3: TGCGCCAGCAGCTTTGACAGCAATCAGCCCCAGCATTTT. Looking up the rest from reference TRBV7-2 and TRBJ1-5 gives the full variable domain: GAGVSQSPSNKVTEKGKDVELRCDPISGHTALYWYRQSLGQGLEFLIYFQGNSAPDKSGLPSDRFSAERTGGSVSTLTIQRTQQEDSAVYLCASSFDSNQPQHFGDGTRLSIL.

This chain uses TRBV5-1 with TRBJ1-1; 9 bases agree with TRBD1. The CDR3 consists of 15 residues. The germline V gene has CDR1 SGHRS and CDR2 YFSETQ. V lost 4 bases to trimming and J lost 1 base; unmatched junction nucleotides: 5. CDR3 sequence (DNA): TGCGCCAGCAGCAAACAGGGACAGGGGAACACTGAAGCTTTCTTT. Protein sequence: CASSKQGQGNTEAFF.

The chain links TRBV29-1 to TRBJ1-2; D may be TRBD1 (5 bases). This CDR3 is 13 amino acids long. Trimming shortened V by 4 bases and J by 3 bases, and 12 bases separated the two germline ends. Germline V CDR1 and CDR2: SQVTM, ANQGSEA. The CDR3 bases are TGCAGCGTTGGAGGTGGGGGTGACTATGGCTACACCTTC. Translated, it gives CSVGGGGDYGYTF.

The chain links TRBV20-1 to TRBJ2-3, with 9 positions matching TRBD2. This CDR3 region has 16 residues. V lost 0 bases, J lost 0 bases, and 4 bases stayed unmatched. The V gene's germline CDR1 is DFQATT and CDR2 SNEGSKA (reference sequence). Here the CDR3 reads CSARERGGSSTDTQYF. The DNA for the CDR3 is TGCAGTGCTAGAGAGCGGGGGGGCTCTAGCACAGATACGCAGTATTTT.

CDR3 sequence (DNA): TGTGCCAGCAGCCCCCTTGTAGCGGGGGACACAGATACGCAGTATTTT. It specifies CASSPLVAGDTDTQYF. The V and J genes are TRBV7-3 and TRBJ2-3, with 9 bases that match TRBD2. CDR1 is SGHTA and CDR2 is FQGTGA in the germline V gene. With V trimmed by 5 bases and J by 2 bases, 8 bases remained unmatched. This CDR3 has 16 amino acids.

The chain joins TRBV19 to TRBJ1-6; TRBD1 might be the D (5 bases). Germline-derived CDR1 and CDR2 are LNHDA and SQIVND (reference sequence). V lost 6 bases to trimming and J lost 14 bases, with 14 bases between them. This CDR3 is 12 amino acids long. CDR3 sequence (DNA): TGTGCCAGTAGCTCCGGGACGCCGGCCCTCCACTTT. It encodes CASSSGTPALHF.

The table lists this clonotype with many counts. This chain uses TRBV7-6 with TRBJ1-5, with D maybe TRBD1 (5 bases). This CDR3 has 14 amino acids. V was clipped by 4 bases and J by 7 bases, with 14 bases between them. Germline CDR1 SGHVS, CDR2 FNYEAQ. CDR3 amino acids: CASSSGTPDQPQHF. The CDR3 DNA reads as TGTGCCAGCAGCTCCGGGACGCCGGACCAGCCCCAGCATTTT.

In this sample, this clonotype turned up a few times. The rearrangement links TRBV20-1 to TRBJ2-3; 7 nucleotides align to TRBD2. This CDR3 region has 14 residues. From germline, CDR1 is DFQATT and CDR2 SNEGSKA (reference sequence). V dropped 4 bases and J dropped 7; count of bases not matched to a gene: 11. CDR3 sequence (DNA): TGCAGTGCTAAGGTCGCTAGCGGAACGAATACGCAGTATTTT. Translating gives CSAKVASGTNTQYF.